This TCR beta chain originates from a study of identical twins (dated by TCRdb to 2016 to 2018). Concerning the study at large: To test whether fetal clonotypes persist, this study deep-sequenced TCR alpha and beta repertoires from monozygotic twins, from unrelated adults of various ages, and from cord blood. Replicate twin experiments were performed at different times using different library preparation protocols to rule out contamination. Study-wide conclusions, independent of this receptor: Abundant cord blood beta clonotypes had fewer insertions, young adult naive repertoires showed a similar but weaker trend, and memory repertoires showed no such trend. Because the same donors could not be followed over many years, conclusions were based on cross-sectional statistical analysis. In monozygotic twins, recombination models systematically underestimated out-of-frame TCR alpha sharing, but the models matched the sharing seen between unrelated individuals. Compared with coincidental sharing between unrelated individuals, out-of-frame TCR alpha sequences shared between twins had an excess of sequences with low generation probability. Invariant T cells such as MAIT and iNKT could partly confound zero-insertion analyses, although diverse VJ usage argued against such confounding for most clonotypes. A weaker excess of twin sharing was found in beta out-of-frame sequences because the signal-to-noise ratio was lowered by fewer shared sequences.

The method was 5' RACE. TCRdb lists the instrument as Illumina HiSeq 2000. Template switching introduced a universal primer binding site; the final cDNA contained a unique molecular identifier, enabling accurate counting of TCR cDNA molecules. Specific primers in the conserved constant-segment region were used to synthesize first-strand cDNA for TCR alpha and beta chains. To control for contamination, every cDNA library was double barcoded, receiving both a SMART-Mk sample barcode and Illumina barcodes. TruSeq adapter sequences along with Illumina sample barcodes were introduced in two successive PCR steps. The TCR alpha and beta cDNA libraries were sequenced on the Illumina HiSeq platform using custom primers. Per the source publication's procedure: Raw reads were processed with MiGEC to extract unique molecular identifiers, and MiXCR was used to determine CDR3 positions. For each individual, recombination models were inferred using an EM algorithm with the repgenHMM and IGoR tools. Shared clonotypes were analyzed with the tcR package in R, and sharing was normalized by the product of cloneset sizes. Out-of-frame nonproductive sequences were analyzed to study raw recombination free of thymic and clonal selection effects. The public reads were reprocessed in TCRdb via fastp at Q25 and MiXCR, keeping in-frame beta chains. Each CDR3 protein gets just one entry, which takes the most common genes and DNA from the rows behind it. TCRdb's processing, not the authors' own work, is the source of the V and J calls. This sample gives roughly 690,000 distinct CDR3 sequences in total; about 20% of them show up just once. The ten most abundant clones make up about 4.3% of the sample.

Every donor was a healthy Caucasian. Three pairs of female monozygotic twins, all aged about 18 to 29 years, were included in the twin cohort. RNA for TCR libraries was isolated from peripheral blood mononuclear cells. This clonotype was seen a handful of times. It has no known antigen specificity. No clone much larger than this one lies a single base away; base qualities are absent. As encoded in the germline V gene, CDR1 is MNHEY while CDR2 is SVGAGI. The CDR3 covers 15 residues, taking in both the cysteine and the phenylalanine. Only the CDR3 region is kept as DNA, spanning 45 bases read in frame from base 1. The germline V and J ends show losses of 4 bases and 2 bases respectively, and no gene match explains 7 bases of the junction. These data were also reused for a study on T cells expressing NK-cell markers. From the second report: Fewer than ten donors provided sorted CD3+CD56+NKG2C+, CD3+CD56+NKG2C- and CD3+CD56-NKG2C+ T-cell subsets, whose TCR beta-chain repertoires were profiled. Among the eight sequenced donors, seven were HCMV-seropositive and one was HCMV-seronegative. To restrict sorting to alphabetaTCR-expressing T cells, an anti-gammadeltaTCR antibody was added in several experiments. For five or six donors, the dominant CD3+CD56+NKG2C+ clonotypes were among the top 10 CD8+ clonotypes and accounted for about 1.0-8% of CD8+ T cells. Those dominant clonotypes were again the most abundant among CD3+CD56-NKG2C+ cells in a few donors, at about 25-65%. Whether the expanded NKG2C-expressing T cell clones were specific for HCMV antigens was left unclear. The study sequenced eight donors, all healthy volunteers chosen at random: three men and five women. HCMV-specific IgG was detected in serum with a commercial ELISA kit to determine HCMV serostatus. Bulk peripheral blood T-cell repertoires were additionally sequenced from unsorted PBMC for six donors. MIGEC was used to demultiplex reads and group the reads by UMI, and MiTCR was used to assemble and quantify clonotypes. To remove erroneous sequences, TCR cDNA sequences were retained only when supported by two or more reads. Downstream repertoire analysis used the tcR package, and clonotypes were matched across fractions by CDR3 nucleotide sequence plus V segment. VDJmatch was used to annotate antigen specificity against VDJdb, with one amino acid substitution in CDR3 permitted.

Sequencing used PBMCs. This clonotype was obtained from a woman in her late teens or twenties in good health. The chain links TRBV6-5 with TRBJ2-7; the central 8 bases match TRBD2. The nucleotide sequence is given as TGTGCCAGCAGTTTTCTCGGGAGGGTCCCCTACGAGCAGTACTTC. The encoded protein is CASSFLGRVPYEQYF.